This T cell receptor beta chain was documented in a study of blood T cell repertoires in COVID-19. Whole-study context: Samples representing acute and convalescent COVID-19 were sourced from the United States, Italy and Spain. T cells, B-cell-depleted T cells, or PBMCs supplied cDNA or gDNA.

The CDR3 extends over 14 amino acids. Trimming took off 0 bases at V and 3 bases at J, with 9 bases between the two ends. CDR1 is SGDLS, CDR2 YYNGEE, per germline. As processed by the authors: Amplification of reference gene primers was used by the study to estimate nucleated cell counts. Only in-frame clones appear in the TCRdb table, and some are missing; sequencing was by immunoSEQ multiplex PCR. The DNA gave D and trimming, while V, J and clone size come from that table. The sample carries about 160,000 clones, roughly 90% recorded once. It was during active infection that Seattle patients were enrolled and then longitudinally followed.

This TCR was sampled from a man under 40 with COVID-19, enrolled during active disease. The sequenced sample was peripheral blood. This sequence joins TRBV9 and TRBJ1-2; D remains unclear. The CDR3 coding sequence is TGTGCCAGCAGCGTAGGAGGCGTTCACTATGGCTACACCTTC. Its translation is CASSVGGVHYGYTF.